The 14 T cell receptor beta chains below were found in one sample sequenced in a study of cytomegalovirus exposure and HLA in healthy donors. PCR primers comprised 60 Vbeta and 13 Jbeta primers. Only in-frame clones appear in the TCRdb table, and some are missing; sequencing was by immunoSEQ multiplex PCR. Of over 150,000 clones in the sample, roughly 80% were seen once. Source material: PBMCs. The receptors originated from a woman aged 35 to 49 in good health and CMV-seronegative.

The chain links TRBV19 to TRBJ1-2, with TRBD1 matching over 8 bases. V shed 2 bases and J 2 bases; nucleotides not matched to a gene: 4. The V gene's germline CDR1 is LNHDA and CDR2 SQIVND (reference sequence). The CDR3 length is 15 residues. CDR3 sequence (DNA): TGTGCCAGTAGTATAATGGGACAGGCGAACTATGGCTACACCTTC. Amino acid sequence: CASSIMGQANYGYTF.

This chain uses TRBV10-3 with TRBJ2-5; D is possibly TRBD2 (7 bases). The germline gives CDR1 ENHRY, CDR2 SYGVKD. Trimming shortened V by 10 bases and J by 5 bases, and 17 bases separated the two germline ends. The CDR3 is 13 amino acids. The CDR3 loop reads CATVNGGGETQYF. The CDR3 nucleotides are TGTGCCACCGTTAATGGGGGGGGCGAGACCCAGTACTTC.

The rearrangement links TRBV6-5 to TRBJ1-1; unclear D gene. Germline CDR1 and CDR2: MNHEY and SVGAGI. The CDR3 extends over 14 amino acids. Trimming left V 0 bases short and J 2 bases short, with 7 bases between. CDR3 sequence (DNA): TGTGCCAGCAGTTACTCCGGGATTAACACTGAAGCTTTCTTT. Protein: CASSYSGINTEAFF.

The chain links TRBV2 to TRBJ1-5; D might be TRBD1 (6 bases). Germline V gene sequence: CDR1 SNHLY, CDR2 FYNNEI. V lost 3 bases, J lost 2 bases, and 11 bases lay in between. The CDR3 is made up of 15 amino acids. CDR3 residues: CASSDRGFGNQPQHF. The CDR3 DNA is TGTGCCAGCAGTGATAGGGGGTTTGGCAATCAGCCCCAGCATTTT.

The chain carries TRBV5-6 and TRBJ2-5, with 7 bases fitting TRBD2. This CDR3 is built from 14 residues. Germline V gene sequence: CDR1 SGHDT, CDR2 YYEEEE. The V and J ends lost 4 bases and 2 bases, in that order; junction bases with no gene match: 5. The CDR3 sequence: CASSPRLAQETQYF. CDR3 coding DNA: TGTGCCAGCAGCCCCAGACTAGCTCAAGAGACCCAGTACTTC.

V and J are TRBV7-8 and TRBJ2-3, with D possibly being TRBD2 (6 bases). Germline CDR1 reads SGHVS; CDR2 reads FQNEAQ. Deletions cut 3 bases from V and 1 base from J, with 14 bases between. This CDR3 is built from 16 residues. Here the CDR3 reads CASSLVLASGTDTQYF. The CDR3 DNA follows: TGTGCCAGCAGCTTGGTCCTGGCTAGCGGCACAGATACGCAGTATTTT.

CDR3 sequence: CASSQYSYEQYF. CDR3 bases: TGTGCCAGCAGCCAGTACTCCTACGAGCAGTACTTC. The chain has TRBV7-2 and TRBJ2-7, with D unclear. The CDR3 spans 12 residues. V gave up 5 bases and J gave up 0 bases, with 5 bases separating them. Per germline, CDR1 SGHTA and CDR2 FQGNSA.

The V gene is TRBV27, the J gene TRBJ1-2, with TRBD1 matching over 7 bases. The junction had 11 bases not matched to a gene; V was cut back by 5 bases and J by 5 bases. CDR3 length: 15 amino acids. Germline V gene sequence: CDR1 MNHEY, CDR2 SMNVEV (reference sequence). The CDR3 nucleotides read TGTGCCAGCAGTCTGAGGGACAGACCCCCATATGGCTACACCTTC. This translates into CASSLRDRPPYGYTF.

The rearrangement links TRBV7-9 to TRBJ1-1; 7 nucleotides line up with TRBD1. The CDR3 is 13 amino acids. Germline V gene data show CDR1 as SEHNR and CDR2 as FQNEAQ (reference sequence). The V gene end was trimmed by 1 base and the J gene end by 9 bases; junction bases not matched to a gene: 5. The CDR3 reads CASSLEDREKAFF. CDR3 bases: TGTGCCAGCAGCTTAGAAGACAGGGAAAAAGCTTTCTTT.

The chain couples TRBV5-1 to TRBJ1-4, with D tentatively TRBD1 (5 bases). The V end lost 5 bases, the J end lost 4 bases, and 12 bases lay between the germline ends. Germline CDR1 reads SGHRS; CDR2 reads YFSETQ. The CDR3 has 14 amino acids. CDR3 sequence reads: CASRAGGGNEKLFF. CDR3 coding DNA: TGCGCCAGCAGGGCCGGGGGGGGTAATGAAAAACTGTTTTTT. Drawing the rest from reference TRBV5-1 and TRBJ1-4, the complete variable domain is KAGVTQTPRYLIKTRGQQVTLSCSPISGHRSVSWYQQTPGQGLQFLFEYFSETQRNKGNFPGRFSGRQFSNSRSEMNVSTLELGDSALYLCASRAGGGNEKLFFGSGTQLSVL.

The rearrangement joins TRBV19 to TRBJ2-7; 7 nucleotides match TRBD1. Germline CDR1 and CDR2: LNHDA and SQIVND (reference sequence). CDR3 length equals 15 residues. Trimming removed 4 bases from V and 0 bases from J; junction bases left unmatched: 6. CDR3 loop: CASSNQGVTSYEQYF. For the CDR3, the DNA is TGTGCCAGTAGTAATCAGGGGGTTACCTCCTACGAGCAGTACTTC.

The rearrangement uses TRBV29-1 and TRBJ2-6; a possible D gene is TRBD1 (5 bases). Trimming pared 3 bases from V and 1 base from J, leaving 13 bases between. This CDR3 spans 16 amino acids. From germline, CDR1 is SQVTM and CDR2 ANQGSEA. Written as DNA, the CDR3 is TGCAGCGTTGAGTCAGGGTTAAGGTCTGGGGCCAACGTCCTGACTTTC. This encodes CSVESGLRSGANVLTF.

The J gene is TRBJ2-7, the V gene TRBV29-1; D ambiguous. Trimming left V 4 bases short and J 0 bases short, with 4 bases between. CDR1 and CDR2 (germline): SQVTM, ANQGSEA. The CDR3 has 11 residues. The CDR3 region is CSVGSSYEQYF. CDR3 bases: TGCAGCGTTGGTAGCTCCTACGAGCAGTACTTC.

This clone was detected only once. The chain couples TRBV10-3 to TRBJ1-2, with D perhaps matching TRBD1 (6 bases). The CDR3 spans 15 residues. Germline-derived CDR1 and CDR2 are ENHRY and SYGVKD. V was shortened by 7 bases and J by 1 base, with 16 bases between the two germline ends. The CDR3 loop reads CAINPRDNLNYGYTF. The CDR3 DNA reads TGTGCCATCAACCCTCGGGACAACCTTAACTATGGCTACACCTTC.